This T cell receptor (beta chain) was recorded in a study of patients and donors after allogeneic stem cell transplantation. MiXCR, run by TCRdb on the RT-PCR reads, gives a single entry per CDR3 protein. This table holds about 4,200 distinct CDR3 sequences, approximately 16% found once. The receptor was derived from a human donor who was either an allogeneic HSCT recipient or a stem cell or donor lymphocyte infusion donor (not recorded which). It is not recorded whose cells these are; they may come from a transplant donor. The sequencing sample was made of blood, either unsorted or a sorted T cell fraction (not recorded which).

The CDR3 sequence: CASSLVFAGVTSNEQFF. Here the CDR3 DNA reads TGTGCCAGCAGCTTAGTGTTTGCGGGGGTAACTTCCAATGAGCAGTTCTTC. This chain joins TRBV11-3 and TRBJ2-1; TRBD2 matches at 7 bases. There are 17 residues in the CDR3. In germline, CDR1 is SGHNT, CDR2 YENEEA. V lost 1 base and J lost 6; bases outside the gene matches: 12. The whole variable domain, filled in from reference TRBV11-3 and TRBJ2-1, reads EAGVVQSPRYKIIEKKQPVAFWCNPISGHNTLYWYLQNLGQGPELLIRYENEEAVDDSQLPKDRFSAERLKGVDSTLKIQPAELGDSAVYLCASSLVFAGVTSNEQFFGPGTRLTVL.